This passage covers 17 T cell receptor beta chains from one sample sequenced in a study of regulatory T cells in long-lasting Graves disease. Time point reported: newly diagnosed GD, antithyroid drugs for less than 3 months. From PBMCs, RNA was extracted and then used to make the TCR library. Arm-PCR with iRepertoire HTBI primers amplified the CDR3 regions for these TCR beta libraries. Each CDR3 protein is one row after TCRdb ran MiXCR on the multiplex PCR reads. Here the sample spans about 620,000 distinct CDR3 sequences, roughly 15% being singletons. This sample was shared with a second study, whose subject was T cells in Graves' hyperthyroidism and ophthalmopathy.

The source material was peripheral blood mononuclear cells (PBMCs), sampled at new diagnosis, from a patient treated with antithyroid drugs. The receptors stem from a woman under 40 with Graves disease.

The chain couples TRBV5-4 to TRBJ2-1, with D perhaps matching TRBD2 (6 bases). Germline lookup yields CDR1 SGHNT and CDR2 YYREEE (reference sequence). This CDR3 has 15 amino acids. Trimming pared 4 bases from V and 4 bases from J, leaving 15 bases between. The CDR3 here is CASSRSSVDYNEQFF. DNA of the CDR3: TGTGCCAGCAGCAGGTCTAGCGTAGATTACAATGAGCAGTTCTTC.

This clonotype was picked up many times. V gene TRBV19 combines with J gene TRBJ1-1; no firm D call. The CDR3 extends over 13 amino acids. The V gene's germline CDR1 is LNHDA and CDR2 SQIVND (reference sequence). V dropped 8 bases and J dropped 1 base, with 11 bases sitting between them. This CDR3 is CASERRANTEAFF. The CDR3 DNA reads TGTGCCAGTGAAAGAAGGGCGAACACTGAAGCTTTCTTT.

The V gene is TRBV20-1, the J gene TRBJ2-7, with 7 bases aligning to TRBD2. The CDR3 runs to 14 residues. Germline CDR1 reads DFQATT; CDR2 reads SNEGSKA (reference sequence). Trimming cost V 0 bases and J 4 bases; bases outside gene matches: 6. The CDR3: CSARDRSGIYEQYF. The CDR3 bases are TGCAGTGCTAGAGACCGCAGCGGGATTTACGAGCAGTACTTC.

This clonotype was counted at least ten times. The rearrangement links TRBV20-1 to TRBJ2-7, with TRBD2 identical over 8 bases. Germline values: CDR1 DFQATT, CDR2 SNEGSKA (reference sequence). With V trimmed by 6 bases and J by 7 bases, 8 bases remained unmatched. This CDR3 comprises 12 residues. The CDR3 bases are TGCAGTGCGGTAGCGGGGCCGGGGGAGCAGTACTTC. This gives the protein CSAVAGPGEQYF.

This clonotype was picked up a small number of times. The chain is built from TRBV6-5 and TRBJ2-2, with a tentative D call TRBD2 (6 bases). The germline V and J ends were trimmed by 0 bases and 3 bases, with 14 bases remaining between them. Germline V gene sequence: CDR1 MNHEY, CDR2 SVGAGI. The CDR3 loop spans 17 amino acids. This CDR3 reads CASSYSASGADTGELFF. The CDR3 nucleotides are TGTGCCAGCAGTTACTCTGCGTCGGGAGCCGACACCGGGGAGCTGTTTTTT.

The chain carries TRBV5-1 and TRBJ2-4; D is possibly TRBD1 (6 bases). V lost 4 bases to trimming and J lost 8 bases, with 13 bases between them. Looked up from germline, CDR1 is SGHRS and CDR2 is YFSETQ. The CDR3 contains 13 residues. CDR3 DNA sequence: TGCGCCAGCAGCGCGGACAGTATAGACATTCAGTACTTC. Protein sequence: CASSADSIDIQYF. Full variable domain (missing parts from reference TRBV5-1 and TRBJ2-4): KAGVTQTPRYLIKTRGQQVTLSCSPISGHRSVSWYQQTPGQGLQFLFEYFSETQRNKGNFPGRFSGRQFSNSRSEMNVSTLELGDSALYLCASSADSIDIQYFGAGTRLSVL.

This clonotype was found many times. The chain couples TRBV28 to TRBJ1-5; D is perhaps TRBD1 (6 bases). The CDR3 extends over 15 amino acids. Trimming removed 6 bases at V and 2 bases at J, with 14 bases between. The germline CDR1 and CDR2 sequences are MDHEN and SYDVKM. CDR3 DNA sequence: TGTGCCAGCAGCTTAGGGGGAGGGGGCAATCAGCCCCAGCATTTT. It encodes CASSLGGGGNQPQHF.

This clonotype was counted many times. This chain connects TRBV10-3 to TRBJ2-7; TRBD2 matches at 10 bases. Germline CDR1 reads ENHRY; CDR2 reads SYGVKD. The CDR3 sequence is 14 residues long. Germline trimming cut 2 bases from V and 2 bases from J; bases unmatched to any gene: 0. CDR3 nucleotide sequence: TGTGCCATCAGTGAGGGACTAGCGGCCTACGAGCAGTACTTC. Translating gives CAISEGLAAYEQYF.

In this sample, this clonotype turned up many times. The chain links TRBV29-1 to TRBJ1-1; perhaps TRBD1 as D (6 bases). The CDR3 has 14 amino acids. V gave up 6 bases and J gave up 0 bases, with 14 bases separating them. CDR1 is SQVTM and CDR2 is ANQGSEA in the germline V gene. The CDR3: CSVTRDILNTEAFF. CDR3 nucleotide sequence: TGCAGCGTGACCCGGGACATCCTGAACACTGAAGCTTTCTTT.

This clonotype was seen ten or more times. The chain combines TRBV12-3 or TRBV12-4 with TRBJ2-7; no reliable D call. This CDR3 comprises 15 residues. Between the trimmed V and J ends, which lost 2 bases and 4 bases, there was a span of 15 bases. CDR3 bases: TGTGCCAGCAGTTTATTCGACGGAACTGCGTACGAGCAGTACTTC. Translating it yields CASSLFDGTAYEQYF.

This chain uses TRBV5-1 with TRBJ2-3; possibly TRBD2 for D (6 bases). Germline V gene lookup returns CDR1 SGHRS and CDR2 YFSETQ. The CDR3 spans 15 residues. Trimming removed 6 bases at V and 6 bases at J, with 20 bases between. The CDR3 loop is CASTSLAVASDTQYF. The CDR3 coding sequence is TGCGCCAGCACCTCGTTAGCGGTGGCATCCGATACGCAGTATTTT. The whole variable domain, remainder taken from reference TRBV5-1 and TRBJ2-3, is KAGVTQTPRYLIKTRGQQVTLSCSPISGHRSVSWYQQTPGQGLQFLFEYFSETQRNKGNFPGRFSGRQFSNSRSEMNVSTLELGDSALYLCASTSLAVASDTQYFGPGTRLTVL.

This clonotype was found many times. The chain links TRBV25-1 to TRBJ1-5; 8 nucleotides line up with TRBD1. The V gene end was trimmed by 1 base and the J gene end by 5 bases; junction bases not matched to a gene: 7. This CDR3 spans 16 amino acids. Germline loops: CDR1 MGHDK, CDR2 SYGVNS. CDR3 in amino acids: CASSESGRGPHQPQHF. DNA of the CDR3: TGTGCCAGCAGTGAATCTGGCAGGGGGCCCCATCAGCCCCAGCATTTT. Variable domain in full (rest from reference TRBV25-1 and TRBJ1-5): EADIYQTPRYLVIGTGKKITLECSQTMGHDKMYWYQQDPGMELHLIHYSYGVNSTEKGDLSSESTVSRIRTEHFPLTLESARPSHTSQYLCASSESGRGPHQPQHFGDGTRLSIL.

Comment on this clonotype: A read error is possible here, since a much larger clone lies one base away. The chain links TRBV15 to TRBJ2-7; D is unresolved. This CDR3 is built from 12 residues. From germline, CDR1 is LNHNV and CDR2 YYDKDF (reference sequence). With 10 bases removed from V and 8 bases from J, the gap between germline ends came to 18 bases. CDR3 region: CASSLAPAKQYF. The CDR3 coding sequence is TGTGCCAGCAGTCTCGCCCCCGCCAAGCAGTACTTC.

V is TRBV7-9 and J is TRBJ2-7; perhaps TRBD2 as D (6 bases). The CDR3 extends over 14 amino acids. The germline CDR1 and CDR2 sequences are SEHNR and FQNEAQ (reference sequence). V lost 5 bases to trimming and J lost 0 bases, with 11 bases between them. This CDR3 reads CASSDTGSSYEQYF. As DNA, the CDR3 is TGTGCCAGCAGCGACACCGGGAGCTCCTACGAGCAGTACTTC.

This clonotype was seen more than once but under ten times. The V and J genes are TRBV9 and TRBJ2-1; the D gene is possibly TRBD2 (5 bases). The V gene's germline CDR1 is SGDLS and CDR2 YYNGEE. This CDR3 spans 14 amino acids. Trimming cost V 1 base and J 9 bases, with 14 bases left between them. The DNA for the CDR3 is TGTGCCAGCAGCGTAATTGCCGGGGTAGGTGAGCAGTTCTTC. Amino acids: CASSVIAGVGEQFF.

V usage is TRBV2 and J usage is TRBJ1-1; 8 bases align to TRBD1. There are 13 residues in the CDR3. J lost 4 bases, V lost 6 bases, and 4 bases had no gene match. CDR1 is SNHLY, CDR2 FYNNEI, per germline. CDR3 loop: CASRVDRVTEAFF. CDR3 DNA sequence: TGTGCCAGCAGGGTGGACAGGGTCACTGAAGCTTTCTTT.

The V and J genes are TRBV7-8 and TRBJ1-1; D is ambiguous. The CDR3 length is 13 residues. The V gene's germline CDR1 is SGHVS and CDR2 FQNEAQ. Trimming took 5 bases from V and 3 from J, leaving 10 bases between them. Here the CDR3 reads CASSHIRDTEAFF. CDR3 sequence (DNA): TGTGCCAGCAGCCATATTAGGGACACTGAAGCTTTCTTT.